The 30 T cell receptor beta chains presented below share a single source sample, sequenced in a study of control samples from healthy donors and cancer patients. The assay was immunoSEQ multiplex PCR, and TCRdb's table has in-frame clones only and misses some. The data hold about 120,000 clones, with over 75% observed a single time. The sequencing input was blood. Receptors originate from a man aged 55 to 70 in good health.

The V gene is TRBV29-1, the J gene TRBJ1-1; D is unresolved. V dropped 3 bases and J dropped 8 bases, with 16 bases sitting between them. CDR1 SQVTM and CDR2 ANQGSEA come from the germline V gene. The CDR3 runs to 13 residues. The CDR3 protein is CSVDENRQGEAFF. The DNA for the CDR3 is TGCAGCGTTGATGAGAACCGCCAAGGCGAAGCTTTCTTT. The full variable domain, completed using reference TRBV29-1 and TRBJ1-1, is SAVISQKPSRDICQRGTSLTIQCQVDSQVTMMFWYRQQPGQSLTLIATANQGSEATYESGFVIDKFPISRPNLTFSTLTVSNMSPEDSSIYLCSVDENRQGEAFFGQGTRLTVV.

V and J are TRBV3-1 (or the pseudogene TRBV3-2) and TRBJ1-1; no reliable D call. The germline V gene has CDR1 LGHDT and CDR2 YNNKEL (reference sequence). The CDR3 runs to 13 residues. V lost 6 bases and J lost 1, with 9 bases in between. The CDR3 coding sequence is TGTGCCAGCAGGCTAACACCGAACACTGAAGCTTTCTTT. Protein: CASRLTPNTEAFF.

The chain couples TRBV2 to TRBJ1-6; no definite D call. Germline lookup yields CDR1 SNHLY and CDR2 FYNNEI. V was shortened by 6 bases and J by 3 bases, with 6 bases between the two germline ends. The CDR3 totals 13 residues. CDR3 protein: CASRSLYNSPLHF. CDR3 nucleotides: TGTGCCAGCAGGAGCCTCTATAATTCACCCCTCCACTTT.

The chain carries TRBV18 and TRBJ2-1; D is possibly TRBD2 (7 bases). Germline values: CDR1 KGHSH, CDR2 LQKENI. V dropped 0 bases and J dropped 7 bases, with 16 bases sitting between them. The CDR3 totals 16 residues. Here the CDR3 reads CASSPPIGGLINEQFF. As DNA, the CDR3 is TGTGCCAGCTCACCACCTATCGGGGGGCTCATTAATGAGCAGTTCTTC.

As DNA, the CDR3 is TGTGCCAGCAGCTTACCGGGTACCTACGAGCAGTACTTC. Its protein product is CASSLPGTYEQYF. This rearrangement joins TRBV7-9 to TRBJ2-7; D remains unclear. CDR1 is SEHNR and CDR2 is FQNEAQ in the germline V gene (reference sequence). V was cut by 2 bases and J by 2 bases, with 7 bases left in between. This CDR3 contains 13 residues.

J is TRBJ1-2 and V is TRBV5-5, with D possibly TRBD1 on 5 matching bases. CDR3 length equals 14 residues. Germline assignment: CDR1 SGHKS and CDR2 YYEKEE (reference sequence). V dropped 4 bases and J dropped 1 base, with 11 bases sitting between them. The CDR3 bases are TGTGCCAGCAGCACGACAGCTATTAACTATGGCTACACCTTC. This codes for CASSTTAINYGYTF. Based on the CDR3 plus reference TRBV5-5 and TRBJ1-2, the full variable domain is DAGVTQSPTHLIKTRGQQVTLRCSPISGHKSVSWYQQVLGQGPQFIFQYYEKEERGRGNFPDRFSARQFPNYSSELNVNALLLGDSALYLCASSTTAINYGYTFGSGTRLTVV.

V usage is TRBV6-1 and J usage is TRBJ1-4, with D hard to call. Deletions cut 3 bases from V and 6 bases from J, with 8 bases between. The germline gives CDR1 MNHNS, CDR2 SASEGT. The CDR3 covers 13 residues. CDR3 sequence reads: CASSEGLDEKLFF. The CDR3 DNA follows: TGTGCCAGCAGTGAGGGTTTGGATGAAAAACTGTTTTTT.

The chain joins TRBV28 to TRBJ2-7, with 10 bases lining up with TRBD1. Germline V gene sequence: CDR1 MDHEN, CDR2 SYDVKM. The CDR3 runs 18 residues. The V gene end was trimmed by 7 bases and the J gene end by 4 bases; junction bases not matched to a gene: 19. CDR3 amino acids: CASKGDRGSFGFFYEQYF. For the CDR3, the DNA is TGTGCCAGCAAAGGGGACAGGGGATCCTTTGGATTTTTTTACGAGCAGTACTTC.

CDR3 loop: CASSLAVGSSTDTQYF. The DNA of the CDR3 is TGCGCCAGCAGCTTGGCCGTGGGGTCTTCCACAGATACGCAGTATTTT. The chain joins TRBV5-1 to TRBJ2-3; D not resolved. This CDR3 contains 16 residues. In germline, CDR1 is SGHRS, CDR2 YFSETQ. With 0 bases removed from V and 2 bases from J, the gap between germline ends came to 13 bases. Together with reference TRBV5-1 and TRBJ2-3, the CDR3 gives the full variable domain: KAGVTQTPRYLIKTRGQQVTLSCSPISGHRSVSWYQQTPGQGLQFLFEYFSETQRNKGNFPGRFSGRQFSNSRSEMNVSTLELGDSALYLCASSLAVGSSTDTQYFGPGTRLTVL.

The chain has TRBV7-3 and TRBJ1-1; D unresolved. There are 13 residues in the CDR3. V was cut by 5 bases and J by 1 base, with 8 bases left in between. Per germline, CDR1 SGHTA and CDR2 FQGTGA. The CDR3 sequence: CASSETGNTEAFF. The CDR3 DNA reads as TGTGCCAGCAGCGAAACGGGGAACACTGAAGCTTTCTTT.

The chain uses TRBV19 and TRBJ1-5; maybe TRBD1 (5 bases). CDR3 length: 13 residues. Trimming cost V 5 bases and J 11 bases, with 16 bases left between them. CDR1 and CDR2 from the germline V gene are LNHDA and SQIVND (reference sequence). The CDR3 sequence: CASSDRGGLTQHF. The CDR3 DNA follows: TGTGCCAGTAGTGACAGAGGAGGACTGACCCAGCATTTT.

The chain couples TRBV15 to TRBJ2-1; 8 positions match TRBD1. CDR1 LNHNV and CDR2 YYDKDF come from the germline V gene (reference sequence). Trimming cost V 6 bases and J 7 bases; bases outside gene matches: 5. The CDR3 runs to 13 residues. CDR3 residues: CATRDRGGNEQFF. In nucleotides, the CDR3 is TGTGCCACCAGAGACAGGGGAGGAAATGAGCAGTTCTTC.

On this clone itself: In the same sample, other DNA sequences code for this CDR3. V usage is TRBV5-1 and J usage is TRBJ1-5; 7 bases map to TRBD1. V lost 4 bases and J lost 6; bases outside the gene matches: 7. CDR1 is SGHRS, CDR2 YFSETQ, per germline. This CDR3 is 14 amino acids long. As DNA, the CDR3 is TGCGCCAGCAGCAGAGGGGGCGAGGGTCAGCCCCAGCATTTT. Its translation is CASSRGGEGQPQHF.

This clone was picked up one time. The chain employs TRBV30 and TRBJ1-3; D is uncertain. Germline V CDR1 and CDR2: GTSNPN, SVGIG (reference sequence). The CDR3 is 14 residues long. V lost 3 bases and J 0 bases, leaving 9 bases between the germline ends. In DNA, the CDR3 is TGTGCCTGGAGGGTCGGAACCTCTGGAAACACCATATATTTT. Translation: CAWRVGTSGNTIYF. The variable domain in full, with the rest retrieved from reference TRBV30 and TRBJ1-3, is SQTIHQWPATLVQPVGSPLSLECTVEGTSNPNLYWYRQAAGRGLQLLFYSVGIGQISSEVPQNLSASRPQDRQFILSSKKLLLSDSGFYLCAWRVGTSGNTIYFGEGSWLTVV.

A word on this clone: A read error may account for a junction end that differs from germline. The chain recombines TRBV6-5 with TRBJ2-1, with D possibly matching TRBD1 (6 bases). CDR3 length: 14 amino acids. From germline, CDR1 is MNHEY and CDR2 SVGAGI. The CDR3 DNA is TGTGCCAGCAGTATTGACAGGTCCTCCAATGAGCAGTTCTTC. Encoded protein: CASSIDRSSNEQFF.

This chain links TRBV7-2 with TRBJ1-2; D is unclear. Between the trimmed V and J ends, which lost 5 bases and 4 bases, there was a span of 20 bases. From germline, CDR1 is SGHTA and CDR2 FQGNSA. This CDR3 is 16 amino acids long. CDR3 region: CASSDQIATRGYGYTF. The CDR3 coding sequence is TGTGCCAGCAGCGACCAAATTGCCACTCGGGGCTATGGCTACACCTTC.

The chain uses TRBV9 and TRBJ1-1; D is unclear. The CDR3 has 14 residues. Trimming removed 0 bases from V and 1 base from J, with 7 bases in between. Germline lookup yields CDR1 SGDLS and CDR2 YYNGEE. The DNA of the CDR3 is TGTGCCAGCAGCGTAGTTACAGCGAACACTGAAGCTTTCTTT. Translated: CASSVVTANTEAFF.

The chain employs TRBV28 and TRBJ2-6, with D uncertain. The CDR3 spans 14 residues. CDR1 is MDHEN and CDR2 is SYDVKM in the germline V gene. Trimming took 3 bases from V and 2 from J, leaving 5 bases between them. The CDR3 region has the DNA TGTGCCAGCAGTTTTTCGGCTGGGGCCAACGTCCTGACTTTC. As protein: CASSFSAGANVLTF.

This rearrangement joins TRBV7-3 to TRBJ2-2, with D maybe TRBD2 (7 bases). Germline CDR1 and CDR2: SGHTA and FQGTGA. V shed 2 bases and J shed 1 base, with 23 bases lying between them. The CDR3 totals 20 residues. CDR3 residues: CASSLRGAVTPSQNTGELFF. In DNA form, the CDR3 reads TGTGCCAGCAGCTTACGGGGGGCAGTAACACCCTCTCAGAACACCGGGGAGCTGTTTTTT.

V gene TRBV5-1 combines with J gene TRBJ2-7; D possibly matches TRBD1 or TRBD2 (5 bases each). CDR3 length: 14 amino acids. V was cut by 4 bases and J by 6 bases, with 17 bases left in between. Germline-derived CDR1 and CDR2 are SGHRS and YFSETQ. CDR3 in DNA: TGCGCCAGCAGCGGCACCGGGACCCTGGCCGAGCAGTACTTC. Translating it yields CASSGTGTLAEQYF.

J is TRBJ2-7 and V is TRBV5-4; D is unclear. CDR1 is SGHNT, CDR2 YYREEE, per germline (reference sequence). The V and J ends lost 1 base and 4 bases respectively, with 12 bases between them. The CDR3 covers 14 residues. The CDR3 coding sequence is TGTGCCAGCAGCTTGTCGACAAAGCTTTACGAGCAGTACTTC. Residues: CASSLSTKLYEQYF.

The CDR3 bases are TGCGCCAGCAGCTTGTACTCTAACTATGGCTACACCTTC. As protein: CASSLYSNYGYTF. V is TRBV5-1 and J is TRBJ1-2; D is unclear. V shed 1 base and J shed 0 bases, with 4 bases lying between them. The CDR3 totals 13 residues. The germline gives CDR1 SGHRS, CDR2 YFSETQ.

The gene calls are TRBV9 and TRBJ1-4, with TRBD1 matching 8 bases. This CDR3 region has 15 residues. Germline V gene sequence: CDR1 SGDLS, CDR2 YYNGEE. Trimming removed 4 bases from V and 2 bases from J; junction bases left unmatched: 4. The CDR3 here is CASSFRTGTNEKLFF. The CDR3 region has the DNA TGTGCCAGCAGCTTCCGGACAGGGACTAATGAAAAACTGTTTTTT. Full variable domain (rest looked up from reference TRBV9 and TRBJ1-4): DSGVTQTPKHLITATGQRVTLRCSPRSGDLSVYWYQQSLDQGLQFLIQYYNGEERAKGNILERFSAQQFPDLHSELNLSSLELGDSALYFCASSFRTGTNEKLFFGSGTQLSVL.

In DNA form, the CDR3 reads TGCGCCAGCAGCTTTCCCTCCGGGACAGGGGATTCTGGGGCCAACGTCCTGACTTTC. Protein product: CASSFPSGTGDSGANVLTF. This chain joins TRBV5-1 and TRBJ2-6; 10 bases align to TRBD1. Germline V lookup: CDR1 SGHRS, CDR2 YFSETQ. This CDR3 contains 19 residues. V gave up 2 bases and J gave up 1 base; unmatched junction bases: 9.

This clone is a singleton in its sample. The chain combines TRBV27 with TRBJ1-3; tentative D call: TRBD1 (6 bases). Germline lookup yields CDR1 MNHEY and CDR2 SMNVEV (reference sequence). The CDR3 consists of 17 residues. Trimming took off 8 bases at V and 0 bases at J, with 20 bases between the two ends. CDR3 DNA: TGTGCCAGCCTTCCCCCGACAGGACAATTCTCTGGAAACACCATATATTTT. Its protein product is CASLPPTGQFSGNTIYF.

V and J are TRBV28 and TRBJ1-4; D remains unclear. Germline CDR1 MDHEN, CDR2 SYDVKM. Between the trimmed V and J ends, which lost 6 bases and 6 bases, there was a span of 5 bases. The CDR3 covers 11 residues. DNA of the CDR3: TGTGCCAGCAGCCACCATGAAAAACTGTTTTTT. Protein: CASSHHEKLFF.

The chain joins TRBV19 to TRBJ1-2; D remains ambiguous. V dropped 5 bases and J dropped 4 bases, with 11 bases sitting between them. The CDR3 sequence is 13 residues long. The germline V gene has CDR1 LNHDA and CDR2 SQIVND (reference sequence). The CDR3 spells CASSPLDGYGYTF. CDR3 in DNA: TGTGCCAGTAGTCCCCTCGACGGCTATGGCTACACCTTC. Based on the CDR3 plus reference TRBV19 and TRBJ1-2, the full variable domain is DGGITQSPKYLFRKEGQNVTLSCEQNLNHDAMYWYRQDPGQGLRLIYYSQIVNDFQKGDIAEGYSVSREKKESFPLTVTSAQKNPTAFYLCASSPLDGYGYTFGSGTRLTVV.

This clone came up once. This chain uses TRBV7-2 with TRBJ2-1; 7 nucleotides match TRBD1. Germline CDR1 is SGHTA and CDR2 is FQGNSA. The CDR3 covers 15 residues. V trimming: 5 bases; J trimming: 7 bases; junction bases outside the gene matches: 11. CDR3 in DNA: TGTGCCAGCAGCCCAACCCCACAGGGGAGAAATGAGCAGTTCTTC. Encoded protein: CASSPTPQGRNEQFF.

This clone was detected once. This rearrangement joins TRBV10-3 to TRBJ2-7; the D is unclear. V lost 4 bases to trimming and J lost 3 bases, with 10 bases between them. The V gene's germline CDR1 is ENHRY and CDR2 SYGVKD. CDR3 length equals 13 residues. CDR3 bases: TGTGCCATCAGTGGTAAGTTCAACTACGAGCAGTACTTC. It specifies CAISGKFNYEQYF.

This rearrangement joins TRBV6-1 to TRBJ2-3, with no clear D. CDR3 size: 14 residues. The V gene lost 1 base and the J gene lost 2 bases, with 7 bases spanning the gap. Germline CDR1 MNHNS, CDR2 SASEGT. This CDR3 reads CASSEGSNTDTQYF. DNA of the CDR3: TGTGCCAGCAGTGAAGGCAGTAACACAGATACGCAGTATTTT.